This TCR beta chain was recovered during a study of T cell repertoires in cytomegalovirus infection. CDR1 and CDR2 from the germline V gene are SGHDN and FVKESK. This CDR3 region has 13 residues. The V gene lost 2 bases and the J gene lost 8 bases, with 9 bases spanning the gap. One entry per CDR3 protein, called by TCRdb with MiXCR from the reads. The data contain 550,000 to 850,000 distinct CDR3 sequences, around 35% of them singletons. Regarding this clonotype: Its antigen is currently unknown.

This TCR came from a human donor in good health (CMV status not recorded). Some clones in this sample may be carry-over from other donors' samples. The rearrangement links TRBV14 to TRBJ1-4; D remains unclear. The sequences come from cultured PBMCs, collected from culture after CMV antigen stimulation. This CDR3 reads CASSQIQGEKLFF. As DNA, the CDR3 is TGTGCCAGCAGCCAAATCCAAGGGGAAAAACTGTTTTTT.